This T cell receptor (beta chain) was observed in a study of blood T cell repertoires in COVID-19. The CDR3 totals 12 residues. Germline V CDR1 and CDR2: SEHNR, FQNEAQ (reference sequence). V was shortened by 11 bases and J by 2 bases, with 12 bases between the two germline ends. Source study methods: Nucleated cell counts were estimated from reference gene primer amplification. Sequencing was performed with immunoSEQ multiplex PCR; in TCRdb, only in-frame clones are kept and a portion is missing. Clone size and V and J calls were adopted from that table, with D and trimming inferred from the DNA. There are more than 110,000 clones in the sample; roughly 80% occur only once, and 5.5% to 7% lies in the top ten.

This receptor was taken from a human donor in a cohort sampled during active COVID-19. Input material: peripheral blood. This chain uses TRBV7-9 with TRBJ1-1, with D unclear. Here the CDR3 reads CAEASVNTEAFF. The CDR3 nucleotides read TGTGCCGAGGCATCCGTTAACACTGAAGCTTTCTTT.